These T cell receptor beta chains were read from a single sample in a study of post-analysis software for immune sequencing data. TCRdb re-called the PCR reads with MiXCR, one entry per CDR3 protein. The sample records approximately 770,000 distinct CDR3 sequences, roughly 46% being singletons. Sequencing was carried out using blood. All receptors derive from a girl between 10 and 17 years old with multiple sclerosis. The CDR3 runs from the conserved cysteine through the conserved F or W. D genes are given only for firm matches. A row's size may be missing; if present it is once, few, many or a size class.

j_call d_call clone_size v_call cdr3_aa cdr3_nt
TRBJ1-2 . few TRBV7-2 CASSPPHYGYTF TGTGCCAGCAGCCCCCCCCACTATGGCTACACCTTC
TRBJ2-3 . . TRBV7-3 CASSSPSHQGTDTQYF TGTGCCAGCAGCTCTCCGAGCCACCAGGGCACAGATACGCAGTATTTT
TRBJ1-1 . . TRBV13 CASGGLNTEAFF TGTGCCAGCGGGGGGCTGAACACTGAAGCTTTCTTT
TRBJ1-2 . . TRBV4-3 CASSQVGGGHGYGYTF TGCGCCAGCAGCCAAGTAGGAGGGGGGCACGGCTATGGCTACACCTTC
TRBJ2-7 . few TRBV14 CASSPTREPVKNYEQYF TGTGCCAGCAGCCCGACCCGAGAACCCGTGAAGAACTACGAGCAGTACTTC
TRBJ2-3 . . TRBV24-1 CATSDSYPLTDTQYF TGTGCCACCAGTGATTCCTACCCTCTCACAGATACGCAGTATTTT
TRBJ2-3 . . TRBV7-3 CASSSPGGTPSTDTQYF TGTGCCAGCAGCTCACCAGGAGGGACACCTAGCACAGATACGCAGTATTTT
TRBJ1-2 . . TRBV6-5 CASYGVSNYGYTF TGTGCCAGCTACGGGGTTAGCAACTATGGCTACACCTTC
TRBJ2-1 . . TRBV6-6 CAATTGYNEQFF TGTGCCGCTACCACGGGGTACAATGAGCAGTTCTTC
TRBJ1-1 . . TRBV7-9 CASSLEVEGGTEAFF TGTGCCAGCAGCTTAGAGGTTGAGGGGGGCACTGAAGCTTTCTTT
TRBJ2-1 . . TRBV29-1 CSSAGNPSASYNEQFF TGCAGCAGCGCTGGGAATCCTAGCGCCTCCTACAATGAGCAGTTCTTC
TRBJ1-2 . . TRBV10-3 CAISMGAAQNYGYTF TGTGCCATCAGTATGGGGGCAGCCCAGAACTATGGCTACACCTTC
TRBJ2-3 . many TRBV9 CASSVTPADTQYF TGTGCCAGCAGCGTAACCCCCGCAGATACGCAGTATTTT
TRBJ2-1 . few TRBV24-1 CATSYGGGRLFF TGTGCCACCAGTTATGGCGGGGGCCGCCTGTTCTTC
TRBJ2-1 TRBD2 . TRBV9 CASSVVPSGGRNRGEQFF TGTGCCAGCAGCGTAGTTCCCTCCGGCGGGAGGAATAGGGGTGAGCAGTTCTTC
TRBJ2-5 . . TRBV27 CASRATWLDNEQYF TGTGCCAGCAGGGCTACCTGGCTAGACAATGAGCAGTACTTC
TRBJ2-3 . many TRBV6-6 CASSRGDTQYF TGTGCCAGCAGTCGCGGAGATACGCAGTATTTT
TRBJ1-2 . . TRBV20-1 CTGAGSGYGYTF TGCACCGGAGCGGGCTCTGGCTATGGCTACACCTTC